One and the same sample provided the 17 T cell receptor beta chains below, sequenced in a study of blood T cell repertoires in COVID-19. Produced via immunoSEQ multiplex PCR; TCRdb's table is partial and in-frame only. The table shows some 150,000 clones, with about 82% occurring only once. Sequencing was performed on peripheral blood. These TCRs come from a woman aged 40-49 years with active or convalescent COVID-19.

V gene TRBV7-9 combines with J gene TRBJ2-5; maybe TRBD2 (6 bases). V was clipped by 5 bases and J by 4 bases, with 17 bases between them. This CDR3 region has 15 residues. From germline, CDR1 is SEHNR and CDR2 FQNEAQ (reference sequence). In DNA, the CDR3 is TGTGCCAGCAGCCACTCAGGAGGGGCCCGAGAGACCCAGTACTTC. Translation: CASSHSGGARETQYF. The whole variable domain, filled in from reference TRBV7-9 and TRBJ2-5, reads DTGVSQNPRHKITKRGQNVTFRCDPISEHNRLYWYRQTLGQGPEFLTYFQNEAQLEKSRLLSDRFSAERPKGSFSTLEIQRTEQGDSAMYLCASSHSGGARETQYFGPGTRLLVL.

V usage is TRBV5-1 and J usage is TRBJ2-7; TRBD1 is a possible D gene (5 bases). V was trimmed by 6 bases and J by 2 bases, leaving 12 bases between them. From germline, CDR1 is SGHRS and CDR2 YFSETQ. CDR3 length equals 13 residues. The CDR3 region is CASKESGTYEQYF. Here the CDR3 DNA reads TGCGCCAGCAAGGAGTCAGGGACCTACGAGCAGTACTTC. Based on the CDR3 plus reference TRBV5-1 and TRBJ2-7, the full variable domain is KAGVTQTPRYLIKTRGQQVTLSCSPISGHRSVSWYQQTPGQGLQFLFEYFSETQRNKGNFPGRFSGRQFSNSRSEMNVSTLELGDSALYLCASKESGTYEQYFGPGTRLTVT.

This clone was counted a few times. CDR3 region: CASSEIMGQKDGYTF. In DNA, the CDR3 is TGTGCCAGCAGTGAAATAATGGGACAGAAGGATGGCTACACCTTC. The chain has TRBV6-1 and TRBJ1-2; 7 bases map to TRBD1. Trimming cost V 2 bases and J 6 bases; bases outside gene matches: 9. The CDR3 runs to 15 residues. Germline-derived CDR1 and CDR2 are MNHNS and SASEGT.

This chain links TRBV10-2 with TRBJ1-5; D not certain. The germline V gene encodes CDR1 WSHSY and CDR2 SAAADI. The length of the CDR3 is 14 residues. V shed 5 bases and J shed 0 bases, with 8 bases lying between them. The CDR3 DNA reads as TGCGCCAGCAGTAGCGACTATAGCAATCAGCCCCAGCATTTT. It is translated as CASSSDYSNQPQHF.

J is TRBJ2-2 and V is TRBV7-9; unclear D gene. V shed 0 bases and J shed 11 bases, with 13 bases lying between them. The CDR3 consists of 14 residues. The germline V gene encodes CDR1 SEHNR and CDR2 FQNEAQ (reference sequence). The CDR3 sequence is CASSLATRSRELFF. DNA for the CDR3: TGTGCCAGCAGCTTAGCCACCAGGTCGCGAGAGCTGTTTTTT.

The chain uses TRBV4-3 and TRBJ2-1; no reliable D call. Germline V gene sequence: CDR1 LGHNA, CDR2 YSLEER. With 4 bases removed from V and 7 bases from J, the gap between germline ends came to 11 bases. The CDR3 is made up of 13 amino acids. The CDR3 spells CASSLPQNNEQFF. The CDR3, as DNA: TGCGCCAGCAGCCTCCCACAGAATAATGAGCAGTTCTTC.

J is TRBJ1-1 and V is TRBV21-1; the table's D call, TRBD1, was not checked against the DNA. TRBV21-1 is classified as a pseudogene. The CDR3 loop spans 20 amino acids. The CDR3, as DNA: TGTGCCAGCAGCAATCTGAGCCGACCTATGAAACCGGACAGAGACACTGAAGCTTTCTTT. Protein product: CASSNLSRPMKPDRDTEAFF.

The chain is built from TRBV29-1 and TRBJ1-5; D is uncertain. The V gene lost 6 bases and the J gene lost 6 bases, with 18 bases spanning the gap. CDR1 is SQVTM and CDR2 is ANQGSEA in the germline V gene. This CDR3 has 14 residues. CDR3 DNA: TGCAGCGTCGCGGAGGACGGAGACTTTCAGCCCCAGCATTTT. This translates into CSVAEDGDFQPQHF. Based on the CDR3 plus reference TRBV29-1 and TRBJ1-5, the full variable domain is SAVISQKPSRDICQRGTSLTIQCQVDSQVTMMFWYRQQPGQSLTLIATANQGSEATYESGFVIDKFPISRPNLTFSTLTVSNMSPEDSSIYLCSVAEDGDFQPQHFGDGTRLSIL.

V gene TRBV28 combines with J gene TRBJ2-7; TRBD1 agrees at 8 bases. From germline, CDR1 is MDHEN and CDR2 SYDVKM. The CDR3 consists of 12 residues. J lost 5 bases, V lost 8 bases, and 5 bases had no gene match. The CDR3 region has the DNA TGTGCCAGCCAGGAGACAGGGGACGAGCAGTACTTC. Protein sequence: CASQETGDEQYF.

A remark on this clone: The junction differs from germline at one of its ends, possibly a read error. The gene calls are TRBV30 and TRBJ1-2, with no clear D. The CDR3 sequence is 12 residues long. The V gene's germline CDR1 is GTSNPN and CDR2 SVGIG (reference sequence). CDR3 region: CAWSRPNYGHTF. The CDR3 nucleotides are TGTGCCTGGAGTCGACCTAACTATGGCCACACCTTC. Drawing the rest from reference TRBV30 and TRBJ1-2, the complete variable domain is SQTIHQWPATLVQPVGSPLSLECTVEGTSNPNLYWYRQAAGRGLQLLFYSVGIGQISSEVPQNLSASRPQDRQFILSSKKLLLSDSGFYLCAWSRPNYGHTFGSGTRLTVV.

This clone was observed a single time. This chain links TRBV13 with TRBJ2-3; 9 bases match TRBD1. CDR1 is PRHDT, CDR2 FYEKMQ, per germline (reference sequence). The CDR3 has 16 amino acids. Trimming cost V 2 bases and J 5 bases; bases outside gene matches: 8. The CDR3 nucleotides read TGTGCCAGCAGCTTAAGGACAGGGGTTCAAGAAGATACGCAGTATTTT. Translating it yields CASSLRTGVQEDTQYF.

The genes are TRBV19 and TRBJ2-7; possibly TRBD1 for D (6 bases). Trimming left V 7 bases short and J 2 bases short, with 15 bases between. This CDR3 comprises 14 residues. Germline CDR1 LNHDA, CDR2 SQIVND (reference sequence). CDR3 bases: TGTGCCAGTACCCGGACAGCCGACCCCTACGAGCAGTACTTC. As protein: CASTRTADPYEQYF.

This clone was observed a few times. The chain joins TRBV21-1 to TRBJ1-6. TRBV21-1 is an annotated pseudogene. The CDR3 has 14 residues. CDR3 loop: CASSNVEGRSPLHF. The CDR3 DNA is TGTGCCAGCAGCAATGTGGAGGGGAGGTCACCCCTCCACTTT.

The chain uses TRBV18 and TRBJ2-1, with 9 bases aligning to TRBD2. Trimming took 5 bases from V and 9 from J; bases not matched to a gene: 14. This CDR3 is 16 amino acids long. CDR1 is KGHSH and CDR2 is LQKENI in the germline V gene. This CDR3 is CASSLLSGGLRSEQFF. In DNA, the CDR3 is TGTGCCAGCTCATTACTTAGCGGGGGCCTCCGAAGTGAGCAGTTCTTC. The whole variable domain, remainder taken from reference TRBV18 and TRBJ2-1, is NAGVMQNPRHLVRRRGQEARLRCSPMKGHSHVYWYRQLPEEGLKFMVYLQKENIIDESGMPKERFSAEFPKEGPSILRIQQVVRGDSAAYFCASSLLSGGLRSEQFFGPGTRLTVL.

V usage is TRBV28 and J usage is TRBJ2-7; D might be TRBD2 (6 bases). Germline assignment: CDR1 MDHEN and CDR2 SYDVKM. V shed 2 bases and J shed 6 bases, with 14 bases lying between them. The CDR3 spans 14 residues. The CDR3 DNA sequence: TGTGCCAGCAGTTTAGGCGGGGCGGCCGGCGAGCAGTACTTC. This encodes CASSLGGAAGEQYF.

The chain recombines TRBV2 with TRBJ2-7; 12 bases line up with TRBD2. Germline CDR1 SNHLY, CDR2 FYNNEI. V lost 5 bases, J lost 2 bases, and 7 bases stayed unmatched. This CDR3 comprises 16 residues. Written as DNA, the CDR3 is TGTGCCAGCAGTCCTAGCGGGGGGGCTAATCCCTACGAGCAGTACTTC. This translates into CASSPSGGANPYEQYF.

The chain couples TRBV9 to TRBJ1-6, with 7 bases lining up with TRBD1. This CDR3 is built from 16 residues. V gave up 3 bases and J gave up 4 bases; unmatched junction bases: 7. Germline V gene sequence: CDR1 SGDLS, CDR2 YYNGEE. The CDR3 region is CASSATGAPYNSPLHF. Here the CDR3 DNA reads TGTGCCAGCAGCGCCACAGGGGCTCCATATAATTCACCCCTCCACTTT.